Given below is one T cell receptor (beta chain) in context. What it binds is not known. Isolated RNA was reverse transcribed into cDNA used as the sequencing template. The table came from immunoSEQ multiplex PCR; TCRdb's copy has only in-frame clones and leaves some out. The data hold approximately 210,000 clones, with approximately 40% observed a single time. These data are taken from a study of CD8+ T cells in alopecia areata. Study as a whole: For the treated group, dosing was oral tofacitinib at 5 to 10 mg twice daily. Study-level findings and limits: Scalp clonality and expanded CD8+ clones among the top 100 were significantly decreased by tofacitinib. Many expanded lesional clones persisted during tofacitinib (in both scalp and blood).

This CDR3 has 16 amino acids. CDR1 is MNHEY and CDR2 is SVGAGI in the germline V gene. V lost 0 bases to trimming and J lost 3 bases; unmatched junction nucleotides: 6. Treatment denoted: oral pan-JAK inhibitor, 5-10 mg twice daily. The source material was CD4+ T cells sorted from blood, sampled around week 37, from a patient treated with tofacitinib. This receptor was identified in a human donor with alopecia areata. The chain joins TRBV6-5 to TRBJ2-7; 9 nucleotides align to TRBD2. This CDR3 is CASSYSKGLAFYEQYF. CDR3 DNA sequence: TGTGCCAGCAGTTACTCGAAGGGACTAGCTTTCTACGAGCAGTACTTC.